The clone carrying this T cell receptor beta chain was detected many times. Its specificity is unknown. This specimen belongs to a study of T cells in Graves' hyperthyroidism and ophthalmopathy. Study observations and caveats: Through a model of 13 V-J features, ophthalmopathy was separated from stable hyperthyroidism.

Inclusion characteristics of ophthalmopathy patients comprised a Clinical Activity Score of at least 3, a NOSPECS grade of at least 4, and duration under 3 months. Diagnoses rested on clinical symptoms, serum thyroxine and TRAb, thyroid ultrasound and orbital computed tomography. The PBMCs had their origin in about 9.7 ml of fresh peripheral blood. Amplified TCR beta CDR3 regions came from RNA transcripts. Carried out on the TCR CDR3, a first-round RT-PCR used the HTBI primer set. MiXCR, applied by TCRdb to the multiplex PCR reads, yields one record per CDR3 protein. Found here are 600,000 to 650,000 distinct CDR3 sequences, more than 20% of them singletons; the top ten hold around a third. This CDR3 has 15 amino acids. Germline CDR1 and CDR2: MDHEN and SYDVKM. Trimming shortened V by 5 bases and J by 7 bases, and 20 bases separated the two germline ends.

The sequenced sample was blood. The sequence derives from a man aged 25-40 years with Graves' ophthalmopathy. V usage is TRBV28 and J usage is TRBJ1-2; no firm D call. CDR3 region: CASSPDPRRAGGYTF. CDR3 in DNA: TGTGCCAGCAGTCCAGACCCCCGTAGGGCAGGTGGCTACACCTTC.